This entry features one TCR beta chain sequence. The target antigen is unknown. The source of the sample is a study of human T cells and chemical hapten exposure. TCRdb recomputed calls from the RACE reads with MiXCR, one row per CDR3 protein. The data show around 380,000 distinct CDR3 sequences, roughly 6% seen once. Trimming removed 2 bases from V and 8 bases from J; junction bases left unmatched: 4. CDR1 SEHNR and CDR2 FQNEAQ come from the germline V gene (reference sequence). This CDR3 is built from 14 residues. Whole-study results and caveats: Given that the donors had alopecia, their immune response may differ from that seen in healthy people. Against controls, expanded TCRs gave rise to significantly more large CDR3 similarity clusters. Counts of TCRs above 1 in 1000 frequency stayed unchanged with DPC sensitization.

Regarding time point: pre-sensitization, week 0. Treatment defined: therapeutic diphenylcyclopropenone sensitization with weekly scalp DPC. V usage is TRBV7-9 and J usage is TRBJ2-3, with TRBD2 matching 10 bases. This TCR came from a woman younger than 35 with alopecia areata. Some clones in this sample may be carry-over from other donors' samples. The input for sequencing was whole blood, taken in connection with sensitization to the hapten diphenylcyclopropenone (DPC). The CDR3 reads CASSLTSGDLTQYF. The CDR3 nucleotides read TGTGCCAGCAGCTTAACTAGCGGGGATCTTACGCAGTATTTT. Full variable domain (remainder filled in from reference TRBV7-9 and TRBJ2-3): DTGVSQNPRHKITKRGQNVTFRCDPISEHNRLYWYRQTLGQGPEFLTYFQNEAQLEKSRLLSDRFSAERPKGSFSTLEIQRTEQGDSAMYLCASSLTSGDLTQYFGPGTRLTVL.